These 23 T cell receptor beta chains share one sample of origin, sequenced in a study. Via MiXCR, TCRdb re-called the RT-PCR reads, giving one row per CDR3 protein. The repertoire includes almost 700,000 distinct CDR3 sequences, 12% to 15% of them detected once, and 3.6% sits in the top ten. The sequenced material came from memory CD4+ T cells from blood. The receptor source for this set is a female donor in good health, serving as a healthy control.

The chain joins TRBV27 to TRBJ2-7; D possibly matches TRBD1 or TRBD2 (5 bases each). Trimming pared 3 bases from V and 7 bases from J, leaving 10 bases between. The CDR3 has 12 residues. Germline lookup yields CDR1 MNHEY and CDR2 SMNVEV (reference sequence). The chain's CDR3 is CASSFGTGEQYF. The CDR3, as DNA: TGTGCCAGCAGTTTCGGGACGGGGGAGCAGTACTTC.

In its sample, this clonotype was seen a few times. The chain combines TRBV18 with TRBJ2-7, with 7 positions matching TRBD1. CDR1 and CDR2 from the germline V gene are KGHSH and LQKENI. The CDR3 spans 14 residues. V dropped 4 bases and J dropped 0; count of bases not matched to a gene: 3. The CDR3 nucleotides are TGTGCCAGCTCACGGTGGGACAGCTCCTACGAGCAGTACTTC. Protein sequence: CASSRWDSSYEQYF.

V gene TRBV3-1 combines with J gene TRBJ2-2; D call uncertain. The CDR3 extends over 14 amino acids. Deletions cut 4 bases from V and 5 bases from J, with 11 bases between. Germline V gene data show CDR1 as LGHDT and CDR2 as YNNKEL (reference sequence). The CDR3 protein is CASSRDQTTGELFF. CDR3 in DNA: TGTGCCAGCAGCCGGGATCAGACGACCGGGGAGCTGTTTTTT.

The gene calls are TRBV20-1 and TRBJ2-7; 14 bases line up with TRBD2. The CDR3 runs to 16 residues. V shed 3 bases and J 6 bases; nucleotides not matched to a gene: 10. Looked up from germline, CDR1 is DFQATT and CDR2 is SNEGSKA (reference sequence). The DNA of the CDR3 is TGCAGTGCTAGTAAGACTAGCGGGAGGGCAAGGGTCGAGCAGTACTTC. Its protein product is CSASKTSGRARVEQYF.

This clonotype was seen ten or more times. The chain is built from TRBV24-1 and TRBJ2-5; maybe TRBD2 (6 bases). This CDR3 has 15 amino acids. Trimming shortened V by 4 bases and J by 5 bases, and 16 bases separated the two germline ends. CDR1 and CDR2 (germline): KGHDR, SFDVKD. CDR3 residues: CATSDQRTTFETQYF. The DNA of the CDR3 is TGTGCCACCAGTGACCAAAGGACTACCTTCGAGACCCAGTACTTC.

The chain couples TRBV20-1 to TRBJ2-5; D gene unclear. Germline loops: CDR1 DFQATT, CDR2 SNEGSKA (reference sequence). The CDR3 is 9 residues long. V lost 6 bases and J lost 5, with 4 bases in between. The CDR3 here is CSAQETQYF. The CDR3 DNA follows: TGCAGTGCACAGGAGACCCAGTACTTC.

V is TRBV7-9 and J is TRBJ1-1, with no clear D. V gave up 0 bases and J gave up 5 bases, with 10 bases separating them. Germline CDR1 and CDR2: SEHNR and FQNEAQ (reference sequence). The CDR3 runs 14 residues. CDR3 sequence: CASSLAAIRTEAFF. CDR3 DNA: TGTGCCAGCAGCTTAGCAGCGATACGGACTGAAGCTTTCTTT.

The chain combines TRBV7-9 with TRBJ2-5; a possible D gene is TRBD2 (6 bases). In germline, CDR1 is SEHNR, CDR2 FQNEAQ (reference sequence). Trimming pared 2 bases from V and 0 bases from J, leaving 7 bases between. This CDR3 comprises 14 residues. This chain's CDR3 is CASSLRTNQETQYF. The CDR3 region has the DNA TGTGCCAGCAGCTTACGGACTAACCAAGAGACCCAGTACTTC.

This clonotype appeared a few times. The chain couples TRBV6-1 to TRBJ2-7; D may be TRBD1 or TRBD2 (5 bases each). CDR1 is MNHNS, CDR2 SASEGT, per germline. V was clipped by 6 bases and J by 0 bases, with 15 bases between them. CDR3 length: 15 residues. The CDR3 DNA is TGTGCCAGCAGAATCGGGGACCAGAGCTCCTACGAGCAGTACTTC. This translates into CASRIGDQSSYEQYF.

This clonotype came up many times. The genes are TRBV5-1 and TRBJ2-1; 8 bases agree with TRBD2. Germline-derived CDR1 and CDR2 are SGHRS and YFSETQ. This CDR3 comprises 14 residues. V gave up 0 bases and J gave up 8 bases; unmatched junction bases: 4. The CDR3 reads CASSLGLARDEQFF. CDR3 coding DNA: TGCGCCAGCAGCTTGGGACTAGCGCGCGATGAGCAGTTCTTC.

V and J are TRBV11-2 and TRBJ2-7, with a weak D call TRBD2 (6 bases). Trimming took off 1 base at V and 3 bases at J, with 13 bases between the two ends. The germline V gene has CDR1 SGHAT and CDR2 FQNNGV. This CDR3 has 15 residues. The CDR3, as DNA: TGTGCCAGCAGCTTAGGTCAGGGAGGCTTCTACGAGCAGTACTTC. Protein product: CASSLGQGGFYEQYF.

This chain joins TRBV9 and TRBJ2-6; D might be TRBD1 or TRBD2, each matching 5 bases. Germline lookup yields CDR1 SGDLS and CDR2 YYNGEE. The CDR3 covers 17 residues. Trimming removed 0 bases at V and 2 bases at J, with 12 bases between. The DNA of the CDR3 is TGTGCCAGCAGCGTAGCCATCCAGGGAGCTGGGGCCAACGTCCTGACTTTC. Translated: CASSVAIQGAGANVLTF.

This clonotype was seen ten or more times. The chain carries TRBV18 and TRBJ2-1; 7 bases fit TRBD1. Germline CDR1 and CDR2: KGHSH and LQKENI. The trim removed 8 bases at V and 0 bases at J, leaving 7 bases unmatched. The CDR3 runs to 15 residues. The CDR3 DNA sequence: TGTGCCAGCAGTCCGGACAGGAGCTCCTACAATGAGCAGTTCTTC. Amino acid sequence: CASSPDRSSYNEQFF.

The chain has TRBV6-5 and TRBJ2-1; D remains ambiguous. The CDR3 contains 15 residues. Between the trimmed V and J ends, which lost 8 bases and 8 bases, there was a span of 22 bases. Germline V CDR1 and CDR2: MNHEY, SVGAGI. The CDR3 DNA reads TGTGCCAGCGGCCAAGTGGATGAAGGTTTCCATGAGCAGTTCTTC. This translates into CASGQVDEGFHEQFF.

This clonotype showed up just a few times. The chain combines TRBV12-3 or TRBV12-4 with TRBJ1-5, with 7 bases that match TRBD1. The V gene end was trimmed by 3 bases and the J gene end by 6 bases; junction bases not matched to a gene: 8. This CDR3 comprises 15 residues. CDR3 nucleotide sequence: TGTGCCAGCAGTTTTCGACAGGGAGGGATTCAGCCCCAGCATTTT. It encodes CASSFRQGGIQPQHF.

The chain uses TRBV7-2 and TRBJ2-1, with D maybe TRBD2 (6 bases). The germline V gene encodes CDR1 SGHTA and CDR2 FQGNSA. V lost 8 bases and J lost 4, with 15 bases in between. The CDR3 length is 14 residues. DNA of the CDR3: TGTGCCAGCGCCGTGGGCGGGGCGTACAATGAGCAGTTCTTC. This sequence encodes CASAVGGAYNEQFF. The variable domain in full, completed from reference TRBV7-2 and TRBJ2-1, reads GAGVSQSPSNKVTEKGKDVELRCDPISGHTALYWYRQSLGQGLEFLIYFQGNSAPDKSGLPSDRFSAERTGGSVSTLTIQRTQQEDSAVYLCASAVGGAYNEQFFGPGTRLTVL.

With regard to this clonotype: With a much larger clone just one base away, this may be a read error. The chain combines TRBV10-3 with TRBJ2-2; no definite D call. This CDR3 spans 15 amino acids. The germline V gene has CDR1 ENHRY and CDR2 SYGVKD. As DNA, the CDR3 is TGTGCCATCAGTGAGCAAGGGCAGAACACCTGGGAGCTGTTTTTT. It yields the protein CAISEQGQNTWELFF.

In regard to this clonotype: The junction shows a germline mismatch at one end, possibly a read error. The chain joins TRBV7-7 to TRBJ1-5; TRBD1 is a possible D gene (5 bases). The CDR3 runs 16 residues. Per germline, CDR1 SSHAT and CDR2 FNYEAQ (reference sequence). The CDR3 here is CASSLGGKPGGQPQHF. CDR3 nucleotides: TGTGCTAGCAGCTTAGGAGGGAAACCTGGGGGTCAGCCCCAGCATTTT.

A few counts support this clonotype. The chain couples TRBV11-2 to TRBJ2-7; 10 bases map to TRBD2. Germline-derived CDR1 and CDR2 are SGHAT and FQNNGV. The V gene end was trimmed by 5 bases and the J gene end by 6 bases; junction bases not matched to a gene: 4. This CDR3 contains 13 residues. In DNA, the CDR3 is TGTGCCAGCAGCGCCGGACTAGCGGCCGAGCAGTACTTC. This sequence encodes CASSAGLAAEQYF.

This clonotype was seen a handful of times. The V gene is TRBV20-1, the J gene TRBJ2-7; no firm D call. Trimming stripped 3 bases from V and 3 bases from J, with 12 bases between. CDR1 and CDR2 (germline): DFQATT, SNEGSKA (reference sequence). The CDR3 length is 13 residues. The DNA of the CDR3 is TGCAGTGCTAGTTTATCCAGGAACTACGAGCAGTACTTC. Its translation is CSASLSRNYEQYF.

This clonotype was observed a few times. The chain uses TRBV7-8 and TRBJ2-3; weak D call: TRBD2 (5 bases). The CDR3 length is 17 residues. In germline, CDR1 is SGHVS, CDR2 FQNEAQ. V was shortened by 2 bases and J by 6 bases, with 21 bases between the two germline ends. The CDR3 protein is CASSLIGASGERDTQYF. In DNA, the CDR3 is TGTGCCAGCAGCTTAATTGGAGCCTCCGGGGAGAGGGATACGCAGTATTTT.

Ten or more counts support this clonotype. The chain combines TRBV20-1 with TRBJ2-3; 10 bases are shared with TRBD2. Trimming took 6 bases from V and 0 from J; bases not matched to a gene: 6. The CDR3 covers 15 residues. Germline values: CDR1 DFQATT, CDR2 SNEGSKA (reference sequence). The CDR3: CSATRAGGSTDTQYF. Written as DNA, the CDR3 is TGCAGTGCAACAAGAGCGGGGGGGAGCACAGATACGCAGTATTTT.

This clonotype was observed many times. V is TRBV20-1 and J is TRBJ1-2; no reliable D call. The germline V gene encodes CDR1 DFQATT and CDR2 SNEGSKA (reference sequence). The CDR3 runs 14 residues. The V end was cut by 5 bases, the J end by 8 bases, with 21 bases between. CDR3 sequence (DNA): TGCAGTGCTCCTCGACCCGGTATTGGTGAGGGCTACACCTTC. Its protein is CSAPRPGIGEGYTF.